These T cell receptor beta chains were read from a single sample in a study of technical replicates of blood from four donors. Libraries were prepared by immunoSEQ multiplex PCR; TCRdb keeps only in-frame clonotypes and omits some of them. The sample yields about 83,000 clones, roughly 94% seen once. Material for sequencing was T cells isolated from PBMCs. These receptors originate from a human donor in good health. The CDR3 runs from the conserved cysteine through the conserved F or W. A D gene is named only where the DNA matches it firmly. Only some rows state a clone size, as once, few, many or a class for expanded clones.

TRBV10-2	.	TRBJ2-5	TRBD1	CASSESSYGQGGQETQYF	TGCGCCAGCAGTGAGTCGTCTTATGGACAGGGGGGACAAGAGACCCAGTACTTC
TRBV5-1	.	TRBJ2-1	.	CASSLSYEQFF	TGCGCCAGCAGCTTATCGTATGAGCAGTTCTTC
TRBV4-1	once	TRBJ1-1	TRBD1	CASSLGTGWTEAFF	TGCGCCAGCAGCCTCGGGACAGGGTGGACTGAAGCTTTCTTT
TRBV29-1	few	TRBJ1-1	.	CSVPFSEDTEAFF	TGCAGCGTCCCCTTTTCAGAGGACACTGAAGCTTTCTTT
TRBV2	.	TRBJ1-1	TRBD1	CASREQGANTEAFF	TGTGCCAGCAGAGAACAGGGGGCAAACACTGAAGCTTTCTTT
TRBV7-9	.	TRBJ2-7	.	CASSQYRERDYEQYF	TGTGCCAGCAGCCAATACAGGGAAAGGGACTACGAGCAGTACTTC
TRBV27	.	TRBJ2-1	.	CASSRGYNEQFF	TGTGCCAGCAGTCGGGGGTACAATGAGCAGTTCTTC
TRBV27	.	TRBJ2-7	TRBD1	CASSSQGPSYEQYF	TGTGCCAGCAGTTCACAGGGGCCGTCCTACGAGCAGTACTTC
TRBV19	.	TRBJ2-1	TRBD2	CASSILSGRAVSYNEQFF	TGTGCCAGTAGTATATTGTCCGGGAGGGCCGTTTCGTACAATGAGCAGTTCTTC
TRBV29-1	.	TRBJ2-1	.	CSVEDLPSSYNEQFF	TGCAGCGTTGAAGATCTCCCTAGCTCCTACAATGAGCAGTTCTTC
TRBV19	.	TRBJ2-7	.	CASSIELANYEQYF	TGTGCCAGTAGTATAGAACTAGCTAACTACGAGCAGTACTTC
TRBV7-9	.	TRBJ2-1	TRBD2	CASRGSGRIDEQFF	TGTGCCAGCAGGGGTAGCGGGAGGATCGATGAGCAGTTCTTC
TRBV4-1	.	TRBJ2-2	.	CASSFMYTGELFF	TGCGCCAGCTCCTTTATGTACACCGGGGAGCTGTTTTTT
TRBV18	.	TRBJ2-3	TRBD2	CASSPRGADTQYF	TGTGCCAGCTCACCCCGGGGGGCAGATACGCAGTATTTT
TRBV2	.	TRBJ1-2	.	CASSLEPDTWFRGYTF	TGTGCCAGCAGTCTTGAACCGGACACATGGTTCCGTGGCTACACCTTC
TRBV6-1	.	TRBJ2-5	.	CASRGQGTQYF	TGTGCCAGCAGGGGGCAGGGGACCCAGTACTTC
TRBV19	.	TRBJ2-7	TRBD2	CASSIRLAVTYEQYF	TGTGCCAGTAGTATCCGACTAGCGGTGACCTACGAGCAGTACTTC
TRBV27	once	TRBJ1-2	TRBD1	CASSYRGQDGYTF	TGTGCCAGCAGTTACAGGGGGCAGGATGGCTACACCTTC
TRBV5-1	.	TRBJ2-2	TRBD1	CASSPQEGTAVTGELFF	TGCGCCAGCAGCCCCCAAGAGGGGACAGCGGTCACCGGGGAGCTGTTTTTT
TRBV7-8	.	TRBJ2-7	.	CASSLVVSGLSYEQYF	TGTGCCAGCAGCTTAGTGGTGTCTGGACTGAGCTACGAGCAGTACTTC
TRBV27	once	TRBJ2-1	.	CASSFGETSYNEQFF	TGTGCCAGCAGTTTTGGGGAGACCTCCTACAATGAGCAGTTCTTC
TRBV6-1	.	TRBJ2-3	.	CASSEGQGPDTQYF	TGTGCCAGCAGTGAAGGGCAGGGCCCAGATACGCAGTATTTT
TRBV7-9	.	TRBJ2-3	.	CASSLDREWRAYTQYF	TGTGCCAGCAGCTTAGACCGGGAGTGGAGGGCTTATACGCAGTATTTT
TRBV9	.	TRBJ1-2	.	CASSVVETLNYGYTF	TGTGCCAGCAGCGTAGTAGAAACCCTTAACTATGGCTACACCTTC